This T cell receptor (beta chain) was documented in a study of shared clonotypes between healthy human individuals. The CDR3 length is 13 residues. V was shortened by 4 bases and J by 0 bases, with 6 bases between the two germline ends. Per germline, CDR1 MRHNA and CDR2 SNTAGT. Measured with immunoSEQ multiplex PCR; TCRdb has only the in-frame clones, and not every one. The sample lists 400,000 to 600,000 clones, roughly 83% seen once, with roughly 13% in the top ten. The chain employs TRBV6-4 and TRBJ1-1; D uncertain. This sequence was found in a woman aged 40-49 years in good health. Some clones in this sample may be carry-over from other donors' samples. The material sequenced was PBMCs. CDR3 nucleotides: TGTGCCAGCAGTGTTGAAGTGAACACTGAAGCTTTCTTT. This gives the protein CASSVEVNTEAFF.